This T cell receptor beta chain was identified during a study of CD8 T cells in Susac syndrome. TCR beta sequencing covered blood CD8+ and CD4+ T cells. The TEMRA cells underwent FACS enrichment, while the CD8+ and CD4+ T cells underwent negative isolation. Random hexamers were used to reverse transcribe an amount of about 0.45 to 1 ug RNA. An immunoSEQ multiplex PCR generated amplified TCR beta CDR3 products spanning 54 Vbeta and 13 Jbeta. TCRdb ran MiXCR on the immunoSEQ multiplex PCR reads and lists one entry per CDR3 protein. The data hold fewer than 200,000 distinct CDR3 sequences, with 90% to 95% observed a single time. Germline values: CDR1 GTSNPN, CDR2 SVGIG (reference sequence). The CDR3 is 13 residues long. Germline trimming cut 8 bases from V and 10 bases from J; bases unmatched to any gene: 15.

Sequencing input: CD4+ T cells from PBMCs. The chain carries TRBV30 and TRBJ1-1; TRBD1 matches at 8 bases. The sequence was obtained from a human donor in good health. The CDR3 here is CARRTRGRRGAFF. In DNA, the CDR3 is TGTGCCCGGCGGACCAGGGGGCGGAGGGGAGCTTTCTTT. Variable domain in full (rest from reference TRBV30 and TRBJ1-1): SQTIHQWPATLVQPVGSPLSLECTVEGTSNPNLYWYRQAAGRGLQLLFYSVGIGQISSEVPQNLSASRPQDRQFILSSKKLLLSDSGFYLCARRTRGRRGAFFGQGTRLTVV.